The rows below give T cell receptor beta chains drawn from one sample of a study of cytomegalovirus exposure and HLA in healthy donors. The assay was immunoSEQ multiplex PCR, and TCRdb's table has in-frame clones only and misses some. The profile shows approximately 210,000 clones, 79% of them singletons. Sequenced input: PBMCs. These receptors originate from a girl aged 10 to 17 in good health and CMV-seropositive. Each CDR3 is given with its conserved first and last residue. D genes are given only for firm matches. Rows give clone size only sometimes, using once, few, many, or a class for an expanded clone.

>.|TRBD2|TRBV13|TRBJ2-5
CASSAAGGPQETQYF
TGTGCCAGCAGCGCAGCGGGGGGCCCCCAAGAGACCCAGTACTTC
>.|.|TRBV10-3|TRBJ2-2
CAISEFLTGELFF
TGTGCCATCAGTGAGTTTCTCACCGGGGAGCTGTTTTTT
>.|.|TRBV2|TRBJ2-3
CASNPTGLSTDTQYF
TGTGCCAGCAACCCTACAGGGCTCTCCACAGATACGCAGTATTTT
>.|.|TRBV19|TRBJ1-2
CASKRGGFYGYTF
TGTGCCAGCAAAAGGGGGGGGTTCTATGGCTACACCTTC
>.|.|TRBV5-4|TRBJ2-2
CASSLAGVAASAGELFF
TGTGCCAGCAGCTTGGCCGGGGTAGCGGCCTCGGCCGGGGAGCTGTTTTTT
>.|.|TRBV9|TRBJ2-1
CASSLGGGGRSNEQFF
TGTGCCAGCAGCTTGGGGGGCGGGGGAAGGTCGAATGAGCAGTTCTTC
>.|.|TRBV4-3|TRBJ2-1
CASSRPQAGYHEQFF
TGCGCCAGCAGCCGCCCCCAGGCAGGCTATCACGAGCAGTTCTTC
>few|TRBD2|TRBV4-2|TRBJ2-2
CASSLSGANTGELFF
TGTGCCAGCAGCCTCAGCGGGGCAAACACCGGGGAGCTGTTTTTT
>.|.|TRBV5-1|TRBJ1-1
CASSLDSNTEAFF
TGCGCCAGCAGCTTAGACAGCAACACTGAAGCTTTCTTT
>few|.|TRBV5-1|TRBJ2-2
CASSLAGNTGELFF
TGCGCCAGCAGCTTGGCAGGGAACACCGGGGAGCTGTTTTTT
>.|TRBD1|TRBV30|TRBJ2-4
CAWQGDAKNIQYF
TGTGCCTGGCAGGGGGATGCCAAAAACATTCAGTACTTC